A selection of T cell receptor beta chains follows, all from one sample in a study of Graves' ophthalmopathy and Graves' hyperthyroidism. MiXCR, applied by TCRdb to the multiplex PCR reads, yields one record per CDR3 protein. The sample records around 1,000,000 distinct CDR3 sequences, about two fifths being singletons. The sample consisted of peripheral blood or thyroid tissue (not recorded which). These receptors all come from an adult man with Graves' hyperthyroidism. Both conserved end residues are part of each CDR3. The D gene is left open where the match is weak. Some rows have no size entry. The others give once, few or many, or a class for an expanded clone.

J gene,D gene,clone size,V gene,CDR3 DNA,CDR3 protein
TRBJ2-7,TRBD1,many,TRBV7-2,TGTGCCAGCAGCTGGGACAGGCAGACCTACGAGCAGTACTTC,CASSWDRQTYEQYF
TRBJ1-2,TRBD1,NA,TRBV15,TGTGCCACCAGCAGAGATGTGACAGGGGGCGCCTATGGCTACACCTTC,CATSRDVTGGAYGYTF
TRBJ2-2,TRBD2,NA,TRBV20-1,TGCAGTGCTAGAGAGCCCACGACTAGCGGGGGCCCCTCCCCGTTTTTT,CSAREPTTSGGPSPFF
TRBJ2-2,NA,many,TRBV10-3,TGTGCCATCAAAGCGGCAGGAGACACCGGGGAGCTGTTTTTT,CAIKAAGDTGELFF
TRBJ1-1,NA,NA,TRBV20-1,TGCAGTGCTGCCAGGGACATCACTGAAGCTTTCTTT,CSAARDITEAFF
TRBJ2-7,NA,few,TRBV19,TGTGCCAGTAGTATAGCGTGGGCAGGGACCTACGAGCAGTACTTC,CASSIAWAGTYEQYF
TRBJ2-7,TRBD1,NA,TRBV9,TGTGCCAGCAGCAGGGGACAGGACTACTACGAGCAGTACTTC,CASSRGQDYYEQYF
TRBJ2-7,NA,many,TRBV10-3,TGTGCCATCTCAGGTCAGGTCCACGAGCAGTACTTC,CAISGQVHEQYF
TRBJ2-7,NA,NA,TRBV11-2,TGTGCCAGCAGCTGGATACAGGGTGGCACCTACGAGCAGTACTTC,CASSWIQGGTYEQYF
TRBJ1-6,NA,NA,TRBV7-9,TGTGCCAGCAGCTTCGAGGGCGGACCACAGCCCCTCCACTTT,CASSFEGGPQPLHF
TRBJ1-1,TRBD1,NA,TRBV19,TGTGCCAGTAGTATGGGCGGACAGGGCACTGAAGCTTTCTTT,CASSMGGQGTEAFF
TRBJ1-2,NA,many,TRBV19,TGTGCCAGTAGTACAGGTTCCGGCTACACCTTC,CASSTGSGYTF
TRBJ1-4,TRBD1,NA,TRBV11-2,TGTGCCAGCAGCTTGGGACAGGGGGTTAGGAAACTGTTTTTT,CASSLGQGVRKLFF
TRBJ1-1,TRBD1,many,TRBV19,TGTGCCAGTAGGAGACAGGGGGTGAACACTGAAGCTTTCTTT,CASRRQGVNTEAFF
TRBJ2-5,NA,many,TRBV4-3,TGCGCCAGCAGCCAGGGACACCAAGAGACCCAGTACTTC,CASSQGHQETQYF
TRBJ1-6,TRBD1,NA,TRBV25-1,TGTGCCAGCAGTGATTCCTCATACAGGGGGTCGGCCCTCCACTTT,CASSDSSYRGSALHF
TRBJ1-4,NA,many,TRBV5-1,TGCGCCAGCAGCTTTTCGATACAGCGGAATGAAAAACTGTTTTTT,CASSFSIQRNEKLFF
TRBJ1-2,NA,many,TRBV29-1,TGCAGCGTTGAAGACAGGTTCAGCTACACCTTC,CSVEDRFSYTF
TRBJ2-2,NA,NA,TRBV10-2,TGCGCCAGCAGTTACCCCGGAAAACGGGCAACCGGGGAGCTGTTTTTT,CASSYPGKRATGELFF
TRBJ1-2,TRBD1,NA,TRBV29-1,TGCAGCGTTGATCGACAGGGGGTGGGGGGCTACACCTTC,CSVDRQGVGGYTF
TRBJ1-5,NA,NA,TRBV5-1,TGCGCCAGCAGCTTTGAGACAGGAACTCCGTCATATAGCAATCAGCCCCAGCATTTT,CASSFETGTPSYSNQPQHF
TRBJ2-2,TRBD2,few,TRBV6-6,TGTGCCTCGGGGGGTGGGGGAGGAACCGGGGAGCTGTTTTTT,CASGGGGGTGELFF
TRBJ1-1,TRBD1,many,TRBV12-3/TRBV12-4,TGTGCCAGCAGTTCTGCACCACAGGGGGAAGCTTTCTTT,CASSSAPQGEAFF
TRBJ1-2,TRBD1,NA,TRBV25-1,TGTGCCAGCAGTGCTAGGGAACGGGACAGCTATGGCTACACCTTC,CASSARERDSYGYTF
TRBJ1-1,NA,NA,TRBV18,TGTGCCAGCATCCTGGGGAATCAGAACACTGAAGCTTTCTTT,CASILGNQNTEAFF
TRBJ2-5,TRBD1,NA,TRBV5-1,TGCGCCAGCAGCTCCGGGACAGGGTTAGAGACCCAGTACTTC,CASSSGTGLETQYF
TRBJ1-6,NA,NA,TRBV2,TGTGCCAGCATCCGGGGCAGGGATTCACCCCTCCACTTT,CASIRGRDSPLHF
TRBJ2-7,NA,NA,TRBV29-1,TGCAGTGATTCACTAGCCCTGGGGGAGCAGTACTTC,CSDSLALGEQYF
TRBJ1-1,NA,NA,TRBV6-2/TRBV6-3,TGTGCCAGCAGTTACGCTGGATACCAAGCTTCTGAAGCTTTCTTT,CASSYAGYQASEAFF
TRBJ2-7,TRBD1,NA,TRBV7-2,TGTGCCAGTAGTATGACCGGGACAGGGGGAGAGCAGTACTTC,CASSMTGTGGEQYF
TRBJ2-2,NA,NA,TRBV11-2,TGTGCCAGCAGCTGGATTAGGGCTTTTAAGAACACCGGGGAGCTGTTTTTT,CASSWIRAFKNTGELFF
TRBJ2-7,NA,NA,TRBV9,TGTGCCAGCAGCCAAGGGGGAGCGGAGGAGCAGTACTTC,CASSQGGAEEQYF
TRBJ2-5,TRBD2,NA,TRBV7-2,TGTGCCAGCAGCAAACGACTAGCGGGAGTCGGGACCCAGTACTTC,CASSKRLAGVGTQYF
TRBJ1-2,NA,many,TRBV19,TGTGCCAGTAGTATGATGGGGGACCGCTATGGCTACACCTTC,CASSMMGDRYGYTF
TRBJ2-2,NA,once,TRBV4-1,TGCGCCAGCAGCCAAATAAATAACGCAGGAGGGTTATCCGGGGAGCTGTTTTTT,CASSQINNAGGLSGELFF
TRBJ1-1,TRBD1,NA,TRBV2,TGTGCCAGCAGGAGGGACAGACAAGCCACTGAAGCTTTCTTT,CASRRDRQATEAFF
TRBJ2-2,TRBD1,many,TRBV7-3,TGTGCCAGCAGAGACAGGGATACCGGGGAGCTGTTTTTT,CASRDRDTGELFF
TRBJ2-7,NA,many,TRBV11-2,TGTGCCAGCAGCTTATCCCCACAGGGCTCCTACGAGCAGTACTTC,CASSLSPQGSYEQYF
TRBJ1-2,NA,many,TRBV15,TGTGCCACCAGCAGGGATGCCCCAAAGGGAACTAACTATGGCTACACCTTC,CATSRDAPKGTNYGYTF
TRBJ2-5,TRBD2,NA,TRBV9,TGTGCCAGCAGCCCAACTAGCGGGGGGGCCTCAGAGACCCAGTACTTC,CASSPTSGGASETQYF
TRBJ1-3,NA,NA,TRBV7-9,TGTGCCAGCAGTCAGACAAACTCTGGAAACACCATATATTTT,CASSQTNSGNTIYF
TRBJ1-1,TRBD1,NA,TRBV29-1,TGCAGCGTTGGTCGACAGGGAAGCACTGAAGCTTTCTTT,CSVGRQGSTEAFF
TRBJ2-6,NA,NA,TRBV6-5,TGTGCCAGCAACGACAGGCCCCGTGGGGCCAACGTCCTGACTTTC,CASNDRPRGANVLTF
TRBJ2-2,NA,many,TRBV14,TGTGCCAGCAGCCAAGATCACAGGGCCGGGGAGCTGTTTTTT,CASSQDHRAGELFF
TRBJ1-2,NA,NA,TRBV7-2,TGTGCCAGCAGCTCCGGGCCAAACTATGGCTGCACCTTC,CASSSGPNYGCTF
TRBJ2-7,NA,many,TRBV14,TGTGCCAGCAGCCACGGGAACGAGCAGTACTTC,CASSHGNEQYF